This is a list of T cell receptor beta chains from one sample in a study of blood T cells in healthy people across ages. Each CDR3 protein is one row after TCRdb ran MiXCR on the 5' RACE reads. The sample has just under 900,000 distinct CDR3 sequences, 25% to 30% seen once. Sequencing was performed on blood. Every receptor here comes from a woman of 80 years or more in good health. The CDR3 runs from the conserved cysteine through the conserved F or W. A D gene is named only where the DNA matches it firmly. Rows may omit the clone size; those that give it use once, few, many or a size class.

clone size,J gene,D gene,V gene,CDR3 DNA,CDR3 protein
many,TRBJ2-3,.,TRBV7-9,TGTGCCAGCAGCTTAGAGGTAGGGCCTGATACGCAGTATTTT,CASSLEVGPDTQYF
.,TRBJ1-5,TRBD1,TRBV20-1,TGCAGTGCTAAGGTGGGACAGGGTCATCAGCCCCAGCATTTT,CSAKVGQGHQPQHF
.,TRBJ2-2,TRBD1,TRBV18,TGTGCCAGCTCAAGAGGGACAGATCCCGGGGAGCTGTTTTTT,CASSRGTDPGELFF
few,TRBJ2-7,.,TRBV27,TGTGCCAGCAGTCATAAACCTGACAGCTACTACGAGCAGTACTTC,CASSHKPDSYYEQYF
.,TRBJ1-6,TRBD1,TRBV28,TGTGCCAGCACCTGGGACAGGGGATATTCACCCCTCCACTTT,CASTWDRGYSPLHF
.,TRBJ2-5,.,TRBV3-1,TGTGCCAGCAGCCAAGGCAATACAGGGCGAGAGACCCAGTACTTC,CASSQGNTGRETQYF
.,TRBJ1-5,.,TRBV6-9,TGTGCCAGCAGTAGGTCCGGGACGGCGCAAAATCAGCCCCAGCATTTT,CASSRSGTAQNQPQHF
few,TRBJ1-5,.,TRBV20-1,TGCAGTGCTAGAGCCGAAACGGGGGTAGGCAATCAGCCCCAGCATTTT,CSARAETGVGNQPQHF
many,TRBJ2-6,.,TRBV20-1,TGCAGTGCTAGACCGACATGGACTGGGGCCAACGTCCTGACTTTC,CSARPTWTGANVLTF
many,TRBJ1-5,TRBD1,TRBV4-3,TGCGCCAGCAGCCATGGGACAGGGAGCAATCAGCCCCAGCATTTT,CASSHGTGSNQPQHF
.,TRBJ1-2,TRBD1,TRBV5-6,TGTGCCAGCAGCCTCGGGGCTGGGACAGGAGACTATGGCTACACCTTC,CASSLGAGTGDYGYTF
many,TRBJ2-1,.,TRBV7-2,TGTGCCAGCAGCTCAACGGGACTTCTATACAATGAGCAGTTCTTC,CASSSTGLLYNEQFF
.,TRBJ1-3,TRBD1,TRBV28,TGTGCCGGAAAAATTCCGGGACAGGGCTCTGGAAACACCATATATTTT,CAGKIPGQGSGNTIYF
many,TRBJ2-1,.,TRBV7-6,TGTGCCAGCAGCTTAGGGCCCGGGGGCGGAAGCTCCTACAATGAGCAGTTCTTC,CASSLGPGGGSSYNEQFF
.,TRBJ1-1,.,TRBV12-3/TRBV12-4,TGTGCCAGCAGTCCCCCGGGGTTTAACGGCGCTGAAGCTTTCTTT,CASSPPGFNGAEAFF
few,TRBJ2-3,.,TRBV11-2,TGTGCCAGCAGCCAGCCCCCGGGCGTTACGCAGTATTTT,CASSQPPGVTQYF
many,TRBJ2-1,TRBD2,TRBV29-1,TGCAGCGTTGCCACTAGCGGGGGGGCCTTTGAGCAGTTCTTC,CSVATSGGAFEQFF
.,TRBJ1-4,.,TRBV30,TGTGCCTGGAATAATCAGGGGAGCGGTGAAAAACTGTTTTTT,CAWNNQGSGEKLFF
.,TRBJ1-1,.,TRBV20-1,TGCAGTGCACATGAGCGAACCCCGAACACTGAAGCTTTCTTT,CSAHERTPNTEAFF
many,TRBJ1-4,.,TRBV12-3/TRBV12-4,TGTGCCAGCAGTTTTAGATCAGGGCAAAGTAATGAAAAACTGTTTTTT,CASSFRSGQSNEKLFF
many,TRBJ1-5,.,TRBV6-1,TGTGCCAGCAGTAAAGGGGGGCTAAAACTTAGTAGCGATCAGCCCCAGCATTTT,CASSKGGLKLSSDQPQHF
.,TRBJ2-7,TRBD1,TRBV7-9,TGTGCCAGCAGCCAGGGGGACAGGGGTACGTACGAGCAGTACTTC,CASSQGDRGTYEQYF
.,TRBJ2-1,.,TRBV20-1,TGCAGTGTCCAAGGGAACGGGGGTCCTCTATGGAATGAGCAGTTCTTC,CSVQGNGGPLWNEQFF
many,TRBJ2-5,TRBD2,TRBV6-6,TGTGCCAGCAGTTACCCGACTAGCGGGGGGGCCTTAGAGACCCAGTACTTC,CASSYPTSGGALETQYF
many,TRBJ2-7,.,TRBV28,TGTGCCAGCAGTTTATACTTGGGTTATGAGTACGAGCAGTACTTC,CASSLYLGYEYEQYF
few,TRBJ2-5,.,TRBV30,TGTGCCTGGAGTGAACAGGGAGGACGAGAGACCCAGTACTTC,CAWSEQGGRETQYF
many,TRBJ2-3,TRBD2,TRBV7-9,TGTGCCAGCAGCTCAAAGCGGGGGGGACGCACAGATACGCAGTATTTT,CASSSKRGGRTDTQYF
.,TRBJ2-5,.,TRBV6-2/TRBV6-3,TGTGCCAGCAGTTACTCGAATAGGGTTGAAGAGACCCAGTACTTC,CASSYSNRVEETQYF
once,TRBJ2-7,.,TRBV5-1,TGCGCCAGCAGTTTGGGCCTAGCAAGGGGGGGCCCCTACGAGCAGTACTTC,CASSLGLARGGPYEQYF
few,TRBJ1-2,.,TRBV20-1,TGCAGTGTTGAGGGCCTTTACAGGGAGAACGGCTACACCTTC,CSVEGLYRENGYTF
many,TRBJ2-6,TRBD2,TRBV14,TGTGCCAGCAGCCAGGGACTAGCGGGGGAGGCCGGGGCCAACGTCCTGACTTTC,CASSQGLAGEAGANVLTF
many,TRBJ2-3,.,TRBV7-2,TGTGCCAGCTCGTCGATGGGGACCACAGATACGCAGTATTTT,CASSSMGTTDTQYF
many,TRBJ1-4,.,TRBV11-2,TGTGCCAGCAGCTTCAGGCAGGCTGTGGGGGAAAAACTGTTTTTT,CASSFRQAVGEKLFF
many,TRBJ1-5,.,TRBV7-2,TGTGCCAGCAGCTTAGGATGGGGTCAGCCCCAGCATTTT,CASSLGWGQPQHF
many,TRBJ2-4,TRBD2,TRBV5-1,TGCGCCAGCAGCCGGGACCCGGGGGGAGCAAAAAACATTCAGTACTTC,CASSRDPGGAKNIQYF
few,TRBJ2-3,TRBD2,TRBV10-1,TGCGCCAGCAGTGACCGGGGGGGCCGCACAGATACGCAGTATTTT,CASSDRGGRTDTQYF
.,TRBJ2-1,.,TRBV7-2,TGTGCCTGCAGCCCCACCAGAAGCGTCCAAGAGACCCAGTTCTTC,CACSPTRSVQETQFF
.,TRBJ2-5,.,TRBV5-6,TGTGCCAGCAGCGCAAGCCGGGACATGAAGTACTTC,CASSASRDMKYF
many,TRBJ2-3,.,TRBV7-2,TGTGCCAGCAGCCCGGTGCGTAGTCTGGCAGATACGCAGTATTTT,CASSPVRSLADTQYF
few,TRBJ2-4,.,TRBV6-2/TRBV6-3,TGTGCCAGCAGTTACGAAGGTAGCGTGGCCAAAAACATTCAGTACTTC,CASSYEGSVAKNIQYF
.,TRBJ2-7,TRBD1,TRBV20-1,TGCAGTGCCCCGGACAGGGGAACCTACGAGCAGTACTTC,CSAPDRGTYEQYF
.,TRBJ2-3,TRBD1,TRBV6-6,TGTGCCAGCAGTTACCGCACTCAGACAGGGGTCCCAGATACGCAGTATTTT,CASSYRTQTGVPDTQYF
many,TRBJ1-5,TRBD1,TRBV7-2,TGTGCCAGCAGCTTAGACAGGGGTGGCAATCAGCCCCAGCATTTT,CASSLDRGGNQPQHF
many,TRBJ1-5,.,TRBV29-1,TGCAGCGTTTGGGACGGCAGCAATCAGCCCCAGCATTTT,CSVWDGSNQPQHF
.,TRBJ2-5,.,TRBV19,TGTGCCAGTAGTATAGCTGGGCGGGGCTCCTACAATGAGCAGTACTTC,CASSIAGRGSYNEQYF
many,TRBJ2-7,.,TRBV20-1,TGCAGTGCTAGAGCCCTCCAACCGACAGCGCCTGGCGAGCAGTACTTC,CSARALQPTAPGEQYF
many,TRBJ2-6,.,TRBV6-1,TGTGCCAGCAATCCCCAGGGTGCTGGGGCCAACGTCCTGACTTTC,CASNPQGAGANVLTF
many,TRBJ2-7,TRBD2,TRBV20-1,TGCAGTGCTAGAGTTAGCGGGGGAACCTACGAGCAGTACTTC,CSARVSGGTYEQYF
.,TRBJ2-2,.,TRBV5-1,TGCGCCAGCAGCTTGGTCGCTACATCCACCGGGGAGCTGTTTTTT,CASSLVATSTGELFF
many,TRBJ1-2,.,TRBV6-6,TGTGCCAGCAGGGGCGGGAATGGCTACACCTTC,CASRGGNGYTF
.,TRBJ2-7,.,TRBV3-1,TGTGCCAGCAGCCCTTCCGAGGGTTCGTACTTC,CASSPSEGSYF
many,TRBJ1-1,TRBD1,TRBV7-2,TGTGCCAGCAGCTCTCAGGGGGCCATGAACACTGAAGCTTTCTTT,CASSSQGAMNTEAFF
few,TRBJ1-4,.,TRBV7-9,TGTGCCAGCAGCTTAACCGGGGGGAGGAGTGAAAAACTGTTTTTT,CASSLTGGRSEKLFF
many,TRBJ2-7,TRBD1,TRBV7-2,TGTGCCAGCAGGCGACTCGGGACAGACGCCAGCGAGCAGTACTTC,CASRRLGTDASEQYF
many,TRBJ2-6,.,TRBV6-5,TGTGCCAGCAGTTATGGGGCCCAGGCCAACGTCCTGACTTTC,CASSYGAQANVLTF
.,TRBJ2-7,TRBD2,TRBV3-1,TGTGCCAGCAGCCAAGATGTGGGACTAGCGGGAGTTTCCTACGAGCAGTACTTC,CASSQDVGLAGVSYEQYF
.,TRBJ2-3,.,TRBV19,TGTGCCAGTAGTATGTCCAGCACAGATACGCAGTATTTT,CASSMSSTDTQYF
few,TRBJ1-2,.,TRBV6-6,TGTGCCAGCAGTCCTAGGGCCCCTTCCCAAAACTATGGCTACACCTTC,CASSPRAPSQNYGYTF
few,TRBJ1-5,.,TRBV7-2,TGTGCCAGCAGCACCCGGACGGGGAGAAGCAATCAGCCCCAGCATTTT,CASSTRTGRSNQPQHF